Sequencing of this TCR beta chain was carried out in a study of blood T cell repertoires in COVID-19. Turning to the study itself: Donors in the United States, Italy and Spain gave samples during acute or convalescent COVID-19. PBMCs, B-cell-depleted T cells, or T cells were the source of the cDNA or gDNA that made up the material.

In the original workflow: Reference gene primer amplification gave nucleated cell count estimates. The protocol was immunoSEQ multiplex PCR, while the TCRdb copy is restricted to in-frame clones and leaves out a portion. The DNA was the basis for D and trimming; V, J and clone size are from that table. The sample lists 250,000 to 300,000 clones, around four fifths occurring once. Germline lookup yields CDR1 SGHTA and CDR2 FQGNSA. The junction had 6 bases not matched to a gene; V was cut back by 5 bases and J by 10 bases. The CDR3 loop spans 15 amino acids. V gene TRBV7-2 combines with J gene TRBJ2-4, with TRBD2 matching 15 bases. The receptor's source is a man aged 55 to 70 with acute or convalescent COVID-19. Source material: peripheral blood. The CDR3 DNA follows: TGTGCCAGCAGCCCCCGGACTAGCGGGAGGGAAATTCAGTACTTC. This gives the protein CASSPRTSGREIQYF.